This T cell receptor (beta chain) was recorded in a study of T-cell reconstitution after alpha-beta-depleted transplantation in children. Unique molecular identifiers were built into the TCRbeta library. Each CDR3 protein is one row after TCRdb ran MiXCR on the PCR reads. The table shows over 150,000 distinct CDR3 sequences, with roughly 6.3% occurring only once. This clonotype was counted at least ten times. Germline V CDR1 and CDR2: PRHDT, FYEKMQ (reference sequence). The CDR3 has 14 amino acids. V lost 5 bases and J 3 bases, leaving 8 bases between the germline ends. The receptor comes from a girl less than two years old with combined immunodeficiency, due to receive a stem cell transplant. The sequencing used PBMCs, collected before TCRalphabeta/CD19-depleted stem cell transplant. V usage is TRBV13 and J usage is TRBJ1-6; D not certain. The CDR3 spells CASSIRDYNSPLHF. In DNA, the CDR3 is TGTGCCAGCAGCATCCGGGACTATAATTCACCCCTCCACTTT.